One and the same sample provided the 20 T cell receptor beta chains below, sequenced in a study of cytomegalovirus exposure and HLA in healthy donors. The PCR employed 60 Vbeta primers together with 13 Jbeta primers. This table comes from immunoSEQ multiplex PCR, and its TCRdb copy is limited to in-frame clones, with some not included. This table holds 90,000 or so clones, roughly four fifths found once. The material sequenced was PBMCs. These receptors were collected from a man aged 50-60 years in good health and CMV-seronegative.

This clone has only a few counts. The rearrangement links TRBV5-4 to TRBJ2-7, with D hard to call. Germline-derived CDR1 and CDR2 are SGHNT and YYREEE (reference sequence). Trimming left V 3 bases short and J 0 bases short, with 7 bases between. This CDR3 has 13 residues. CDR3 protein: CASSSVPSYEQYF. In DNA, the CDR3 is TGTGCCAGCAGCTCAGTACCCTCCTACGAGCAGTACTTC.

This clone turned up a few times. J is TRBJ2-1 and V is TRBV4-3; tentative D call: TRBD2 (6 bases). In germline, CDR1 is LGHNA, CDR2 YSLEER. This CDR3 has 15 amino acids. Trimming took 6 bases from V and 0 from J, leaving 12 bases between them. The CDR3 nucleotides are TGCGCCAGCAGACTCACTAGCATCTCCTACAATGAGCAGTTCTTC. Amino acid sequence: CASRLTSISYNEQFF.

V is TRBV28 and J is TRBJ2-7; tentative D call: TRBD1 (6 bases). Germline loops: CDR1 MDHEN, CDR2 SYDVKM. Trimming cost V 7 bases and J 5 bases, with 18 bases left between them. The CDR3 is 14 residues long. The CDR3 is CASTGGGQIHEQYF. CDR3 bases: TGTGCCAGCACTGGAGGAGGACAGATCCACGAGCAGTACTTC.

The rearrangement joins TRBV14 to TRBJ2-5, with 8 nucleotides matching TRBD2. The end of the DNA is better explained by TRBJ2-7, so the J call may be wrong. The germline V gene has CDR1 SGHDN and CDR2 FVKESK. The CDR3 has 14 residues. This CDR3 reads CASSRPGRVYEQYF. The CDR3 DNA follows: TGTGCCAGCAGCCGCCCCGGGAGGGTCTACGAGCAGTACTTC.

This chain joins TRBV28 and TRBJ2-2; a possible D gene is TRBD1 (6 bases). The ends were cut back, 10 bases at V and 2 bases at J, with 14 bases in the middle. Germline assignment: CDR1 MDHEN and CDR2 SYDVKM. There are 14 residues in the CDR3. CDR3 residues: CATRNRVNTGELFF. In DNA form, the CDR3 reads TGTGCCACCCGAAACAGGGTTAACACCGGGGAGCTGTTTTTT.

The chain recombines TRBV18 with TRBJ1-5, with 8 bases identical to TRBD1. The germline V gene has CDR1 KGHSH and CDR2 LQKENI. V dropped 2 bases and J dropped 0; count of bases not matched to a gene: 3. The CDR3 contains 16 residues. The CDR3 sequence is CASSPDRGNSNQPQHF. CDR3 nucleotides: TGTGCCAGCTCACCAGACAGGGGAAATAGCAATCAGCCCCAGCATTTT.

The chain employs TRBV6-5 and TRBJ1-2; D not resolved. There are 13 residues in the CDR3. CDR1 and CDR2 from the germline V gene are MNHEY and SVGAGI. The V and J ends lost 0 bases and 6 bases respectively, with 8 bases between them. CDR3 in amino acids: CASSYSRDDGYTF. The CDR3 DNA is TGTGCCAGCAGTTACTCTCGGGATGATGGCTACACCTTC.

A note on this clone: Relative to the germline gene, one junction end is altered; a read error may explain this. The chain is built from TRBV7-9 and TRBJ2-7; perhaps TRBD1 as D (7 bases). This CDR3 is built from 17 residues. In germline, CDR1 is SEHNR, CDR2 FQNEAQ (reference sequence). The CDR3 DNA reads as TGTGTCAGCAGCGCGGGGACAGAGGCCCTTCTAGCCTACGAGCAGTACTTC. Encoded protein: CVSSAGTEALLAYEQYF.

This chain connects TRBV19 to TRBJ2-7; TRBD1 is a possible D gene (7 bases). The CDR3 has 14 residues. V lost 3 bases and J 3 bases, leaving 12 bases between the germline ends. CDR1 and CDR2 (germline): LNHDA, SQIVND (reference sequence). Here the CDR3 reads CASSIGTAGYEQYF. The CDR3 DNA is TGTGCCAGTAGTATCGGGACAGCGGGCTACGAGCAGTACTTC.

The chain recombines TRBV28 with TRBJ1-2, with 10 bases aligning to TRBD1. The CDR3 runs to 16 residues. V shed 5 bases and J 7 bases; nucleotides not matched to a gene: 13. The germline CDR1 and CDR2 sequences are MDHEN and SYDVKM. The CDR3 reads CASSLGTGDILRGYTF. The CDR3 DNA sequence: TGTGCCAGCAGTCTTGGGACAGGGGATATTCTTCGTGGCTACACCTTC.

The chain recombines TRBV5-7 with TRBJ1-5; the D gene is possibly TRBD1 (6 bases). TRBV5-7 is filed as an ORF, its function uncertain. V was shortened by 2 bases and J by 1 base, with 13 bases between the two germline ends. The CDR3 is made up of 16 amino acids. In DNA form, the CDR3 reads TGTGCCAGCAGCTTCCTCAGGGGCGTCAGCAATCAGCCCCAGCATTTT. It translates to CASSFLRGVSNQPQHF.

The chain carries TRBV7-9 and TRBJ2-7; TRBD2 aligns across 11 bases. CDR1 and CDR2 (germline): SEHNR, FQNEAQ (reference sequence). This CDR3 region has 15 residues. The V segment lost 11 bases and the J segment 4 bases; nucleotides outside the gene matches: 13. CDR3 DNA sequence: TGTGCCTCTAGTCGGGGGGGACTAGCGGATTACGAGCAGTACTTC. Translation gives CASSRGGLADYEQYF.

The chain links TRBV19 to TRBJ1-1, with 9 nucleotides matching TRBD1. This CDR3 has 13 residues. V was pared by 4 bases and J by 11 bases, with 8 bases of the junction left unmatched. CDR1 is LNHDA and CDR2 is SQIVND in the germline V gene (reference sequence). The CDR3 reads CASSTTQGAKAFF. CDR3 coding DNA: TGTGCCAGTAGTACCACACAGGGGGCGAAGGCTTTCTTT.

The chain links TRBV7-9 to TRBJ1-4; D is undetermined. Trimming took off 5 bases at V and 0 bases at J, with 10 bases between the two ends. The CDR3 sequence is 15 residues long. Per the germline V gene, CDR1 is SEHNR and CDR2 is FQNEAQ (reference sequence). The CDR3 sequence: CASSRKSATNEKLFF. The CDR3 DNA sequence: TGTGCCAGCAGCCGCAAGAGTGCAACTAATGAAAAACTGTTTTTT.

The CDR3 spells CASRQPGLATDTQYF. CDR3 nucleotides: TGTGCCAGCAGACAACCGGGACTAGCGACAGATACGCAGTATTTT. This chain uses TRBV6-5 with TRBJ2-3, with 10 nucleotides matching TRBD2. The germline CDR1 and CDR2 sequences are MNHEY and SVGAGI. The CDR3 covers 15 residues. Unmatched junction bases numbered 6, after V lost 6 bases and J lost 3 bases.

The chain combines TRBV6-1 with TRBJ2-3, with TRBD2 identical over 10 bases. Looked up from germline, CDR1 is MNHNS and CDR2 is SASEGT. Trimming cost V 4 bases and J 1 base; bases outside gene matches: 5. This CDR3 is 16 amino acids long. CDR3 residues: CASSAAGGYGTDTQYF. The CDR3 coding sequence is TGTGCCAGCAGTGCAGCGGGAGGGTATGGCACAGATACGCAGTATTTT.

V is TRBV28 and J is TRBJ1-2; 8 bases line up with TRBD1. The CDR3 extends over 15 amino acids. Trimming at V came to 6 bases and at J to 0 bases, leaving 6 bases not matched to a gene. Germline V gives CDR1 MDHEN, CDR2 SYDVKM. The CDR3 sequence is CASSPDRATNYGYTF. Written as DNA, the CDR3 is TGTGCCAGCAGCCCGGACAGGGCCACTAACTATGGCTACACCTTC.

This rearrangement joins TRBV30 to TRBJ1-1, with TRBD1 identical over 7 bases. The CDR3 covers 13 residues. V dropped 3 bases and J dropped 6; count of bases not matched to a gene: 7. The V gene's germline CDR1 is GTSNPN and CDR2 SVGIG (reference sequence). CDR3 amino acids: CAWRRQGGAEAFF. The CDR3 nucleotides are TGTGCCTGGAGAAGACAGGGCGGCGCTGAAGCTTTCTTT.

This clone appeared a single time. V usage is TRBV28 and J usage is TRBJ1-2; tentatively, D is TRBD1 (5 bases). V was cut by 6 bases and J by 2 bases, with 13 bases left in between. Per the germline V gene, CDR1 is MDHEN and CDR2 is SYDVKM. The CDR3 covers 14 residues. CDR3 loop: CASSPGGSNYGYTF. The CDR3 nucleotides are TGTGCCAGCAGCCCGGGGGGGTCCAACTATGGCTACACCTTC.

The genes are TRBV11-2 and TRBJ1-5; D gene unclear. This CDR3 spans 14 amino acids. Germline V gene data show CDR1 as SGHAT and CDR2 as FQNNGV. V was shortened by 0 bases and J by 5 bases, with 8 bases between the two germline ends. CDR3 residues: CASSLDDAYQPQHF. CDR3 DNA sequence: TGTGCCAGCAGCTTAGATGATGCGTATCAGCCCCAGCATTTT.